The 6 T cell receptor beta chains given below trace back to one sample, sequenced in a study of blood T cell repertoires in COVID-19. Using immunoSEQ multiplex PCR, the repertoire was profiled, and TCRdb retains in-frame clones only, with some absent. The sample shows 170,000 or so clones, more than 75% of them seen only once. Sequenced sample: PBMCs or T cells enriched from blood (not recorded which). All receptors derive from a woman between 50 and 59 years old who had recovered from COVID-19.

The CDR3 coding sequence is TGCGCCAGCAGGACAGACAGGGAAGATACGCAGTATTTT. As protein: CASRTDREDTQYF. This rearrangement joins TRBV5-1 to TRBJ2-3; 7 nucleotides line up with TRBD1. The CDR3 totals 13 residues. CDR1 is SGHRS, CDR2 YFSETQ, per germline. V trimming: 5 bases; J trimming: 5 bases; junction bases outside the gene matches: 5.

This chain links TRBV12-1 with TRBJ2-5; the table's D gene call, TRBD2, was not cross checked with the DNA. TRBV12-1 is a pseudogene segment. The CDR3 totals 18 residues. CDR3 coding DNA: TGTGCCAGCAGCCCCTGGGGACTACAGGGACTCGAAAAAGAGACCCAGTACTTC. The encoded protein is CASSPWGLQGLEKETQYF.

The chain has TRBV19 and TRBJ1-4; TRBD1 matches 7 bases. Germline V gene sequence: CDR1 LNHDA, CDR2 SQIVND (reference sequence). The CDR3 totals 14 residues. Trimming took 3 bases from V and 4 from J; bases not matched to a gene: 2. In DNA, the CDR3 is TGTGCCAGTAGTATTGCAGGGGGTAATGAAAAACTGTTTTTT. It encodes CASSIAGGNEKLFF. The variable domain in full, with the rest retrieved from reference TRBV19 and TRBJ1-4, is DGGITQSPKYLFRKEGQNVTLSCEQNLNHDAMYWYRQDPGQGLRLIYYSQIVNDFQKGDIAEGYSVSREKKESFPLTVTSAQKNPTAFYLCASSIAGGNEKLFFGSGTQLSVL.

The CDR3 reads CASSLRSTGTGSFYEQYF. The CDR3 DNA reads as TGTGCCAGCAGCTTACGGTCTACCGGGACAGGGTCCTTCTACGAGCAGTACTTC. The V call is TRBV11-3, the J call TRBJ2-7; TRBD1 matches 9 bases. V lost 2 bases, J lost 3 bases, and 14 bases stayed unmatched. Germline lookup yields CDR1 SGHNT and CDR2 YENEEA. The CDR3 extends over 18 amino acids.

V and J are TRBV5-4 and TRBJ1-1; no clear D. Trimming took off 2 bases at V and 1 base at J, with 6 bases between the two ends. The germline CDR1 and CDR2 sequences are SGHNT and YYREEE (reference sequence). This CDR3 has 13 residues. The CDR3 DNA reads as TGTGCCAGCAGCTTCAACACGAACACTGAAGCTTTCTTT. It yields the protein CASSFNTNTEAFF. Drawing the rest from reference TRBV5-4 and TRBJ1-1, the complete variable domain is ETGVTQSPTHLIKTRGQQVTLRCSSQSGHNTVSWYQQALGQGPQFIFQYYREEENGRGNFPPRFSGLQFPNYSSELNVNALELDDSALYLCASSFNTNTEAFFGQGTRLTVV.

This rearrangement joins TRBV28 to TRBJ2-1, with 15 bases aligning to TRBD2. Germline CDR1 reads MDHEN; CDR2 reads SYDVKM. The CDR3 is 17 amino acids. After removal of 5 bases from V and 5 bases from J, the junction contained 7 bases not matched to a gene. This CDR3 reads CASSARGTSGRNNEQFF. For the CDR3, the DNA is TGTGCCAGCAGTGCTAGGGGGACTAGCGGGAGGAACAATGAGCAGTTCTTC.